This TCR beta chain was captured in a study of blood T cells in healthy people across ages. No fewer than 6 million PBMCs went into each sample. Extractions gave at least 5 micrograms of total RNA per sample. With a J-beta primer mix and a sample-barcoded 5' primer, a second PCR ran about 7 to 12 cycles. Each CDR3 protein gets one entry after TCRdb re-called the 5' RACE reads with MiXCR. The repertoire holds about 590,000 distinct CDR3 sequences, with approximately 30% as singletons. There are 13 residues in the CDR3. V was trimmed by 3 bases and J by 3 bases, leaving 11 bases between them. Per germline, CDR1 DFQATT and CDR2 SNEGSKA (reference sequence). Many counts were recorded for this clonotype.

This sequence was found in a woman of 80 years or more in good health. The V gene is TRBV20-1, the J gene TRBJ1-1; possible D gene TRBD1, 5 bases. The specimen sequenced was blood. CDR3 in DNA: TGCAGTGCTAGCGGGGGTACACACACTGAAGCTTTCTTT. Its protein is CSASGGTHTEAFF.